These T cell receptor beta chains were read from a single sample in a study of cytomegalovirus exposure and HLA in healthy donors. Assay: immunoSEQ multiplex PCR; the TCRdb copy retains only in-frame clones and omits some. The data contain approximately 150,000 clones, about three quarters of them seen just once; the ten biggest clones take up over 2.5%. Sequenced: PBMCs. These receptors were collected from a woman in her twenties or thirties in good health and CMV-seronegative. Both conserved end residues are part of each CDR3. A D gene is named only where the DNA matches it firmly. The size entry is marked missing in some rows and otherwise reads once, few, many or a size class.

j_call | clone_size | v_call | d_call | cdr3_aa | cdr3_nt
TRBJ2-2 | . | TRBV11-2 | TRBD1 | CASSLGDRDPGELFF | TGTGCCAGCAGCTTAGGTGACAGGGACCCCGGGGAGCTGTTTTTT
TRBJ1-2 | . | TRBV6-5 | TRBD1 | CASSLSGGVGYTF | TGTGCCAGCAGTCTCTCAGGGGGCGTGGGCTACACCTTC
TRBJ2-2 | . | TRBV2 | TRBD1 | CASTSDRTNTGELFF | TGTGCCAGCACTTCGGACAGGACGAACACCGGGGAGCTGTTTTTT
TRBJ2-5 | few | TRBV4-2 | TRBD2 | CASSQDSGLAIQETQYF | TGTGCCAGCAGCCAAGATTCGGGACTAGCGATTCAAGAGACCCAGTACTTC
TRBJ2-1 | . | TRBV4-3 | TRBD2 | CASREGLAGVDEQFF | TGCGCCAGCAGGGAGGGACTAGCGGGAGTGGATGAGCAGTTCTTC
TRBJ2-3 | . | TRBV5-1 | TRBD2 | CASSPSGRFTDTQYF | TGCGCCAGCAGTCCGAGCGGGAGGTTCACAGATACGCAGTATTTT
TRBJ2-1 | once | TRBV7-9 | TRBD2 | CASSLTSGTYEQFF | TGTGCCAGCAGCTTGACTAGCGGGACCTATGAGCAGTTCTTC
TRBJ1-4 | . | TRBV28 | . | CASSSPPVGRGKLFF | TGTGCCAGCAGTTCACCCCCAGTCGGCCGGGGAAAACTGTTTTTT
TRBJ2-5 | few | TRBV11-2 | . | CASSLVHAAQETQYF | TGTGCCAGCAGCTTAGTACATGCGGCCCAGGAGACCCAGTACTTC
TRBJ2-7 | . | TRBV11-2 | . | CATGNLASYEQYF | TGTGCCACCGGGAACCTCGCCTCCTACGAGCAGTACTTC
TRBJ2-3 | . | TRBV6-1 | . | CASSEGNRITDTQYF | TGTGCCAGCAGTGAAGGGAACAGGATCACAGATACGCAGTATTTT
TRBJ2-5 | . | TRBV28 | . | CASSPDGAGETQYF | TGTGCCAGCAGTCCGGACGGAGCAGGGGAGACCCAGTACTTC
TRBJ1-1 | . | TRBV6-6 | . | CASSPQGGRKAFF | TGTGCCAGCAGCCCCCAGGGTGGGAGGAAAGCTTTCTTT
TRBJ2-7 | once | TRBV11-1 | TRBD2 | CASSFASGLEQYF | TGTGCCAGCAGCTTCGCTAGCGGGCTTGAGCAGTACTTC
TRBJ2-5 | . | TRBV21-1 | . | CASSKGTGGETQYF | TGTGCCAGCAGCAAAGGGACAGGGGGGGAGACCCAGTACTTC
TRBJ2-7 | . | TRBV28 | . | CASISAWGEVYEQYF | TGTGCCAGCATATCCGCTTGGGGGGAGGTTTACGAGCAGTACTTC
TRBJ1-5 | . | TRBV19 | TRBD1 | CASSINGQGLLNQPQHF | TGTGCCAGTAGTATAAATGGACAGGGACTCCTAAATCAGCCCCAGCATTTT
TRBJ1-5 | . | TRBV27 | TRBD1 | CASRPGQEPFQPQHF | TGTGCCAGCAGGCCTGGACAGGAGCCGTTTCAGCCCCAGCATTTT
TRBJ2-5 | . | TRBV13 | . | CASSIDIQETQYF | TGTGCCAGCAGCATCGACATCCAAGAGACCCAGTACTTC
TRBJ1-4 | . | TRBV9 | . | CASSVGRTTREKLFF | TGTGCCAGCAGCGTAGGGAGGACGACGAGGGAAAAACTGTTTTTT
TRBJ2-2 | once | TRBV10-3 | . | CAISESNKARGTGELFF | TGTGCCATCAGTGAGTCGAATAAGGCGCGGGGCACCGGGGAGCTGTTTTTT
TRBJ2-5 | . | TRBV11-1 | . | CASSSTRYPPETQYF | TGTGCCAGCAGTTCCACTAGGTACCCTCCAGAGACCCAGTACTTC
TRBJ2-1 | . | TRBV7-9 | . | CASSPGNNEQFF | TGTGCCAGCAGCCCAGGGAACAATGAGCAGTTCTTC